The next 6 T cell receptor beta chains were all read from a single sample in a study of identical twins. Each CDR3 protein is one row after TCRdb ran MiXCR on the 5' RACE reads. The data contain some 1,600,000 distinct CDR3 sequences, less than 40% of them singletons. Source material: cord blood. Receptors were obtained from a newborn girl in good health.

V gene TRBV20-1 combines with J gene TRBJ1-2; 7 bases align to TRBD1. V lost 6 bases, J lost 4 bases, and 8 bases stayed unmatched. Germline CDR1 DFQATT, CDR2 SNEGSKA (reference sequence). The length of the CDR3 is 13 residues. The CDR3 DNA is TGCAGTGCGAAGACAGGGAGATCCTATGGCTACACCTTC. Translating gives CSAKTGRSYGYTF.

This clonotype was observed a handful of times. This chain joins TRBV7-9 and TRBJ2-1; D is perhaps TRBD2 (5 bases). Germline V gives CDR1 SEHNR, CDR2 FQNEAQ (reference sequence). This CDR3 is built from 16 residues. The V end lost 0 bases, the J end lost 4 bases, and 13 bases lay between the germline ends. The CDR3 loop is CASSLARRGKYNEQFF. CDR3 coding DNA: TGTGCCAGCAGCTTAGCGCGCCGGGGAAAGTACAATGAGCAGTTCTTC.

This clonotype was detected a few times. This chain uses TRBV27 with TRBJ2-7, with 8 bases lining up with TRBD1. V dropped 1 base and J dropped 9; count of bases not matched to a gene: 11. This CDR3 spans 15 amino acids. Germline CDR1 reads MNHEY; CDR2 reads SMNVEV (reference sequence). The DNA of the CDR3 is TGTGCCAGCAGTTTATTCAGGGGGCCTCGGGAACCGCAGTACTTC. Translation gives CASSLFRGPREPQYF.

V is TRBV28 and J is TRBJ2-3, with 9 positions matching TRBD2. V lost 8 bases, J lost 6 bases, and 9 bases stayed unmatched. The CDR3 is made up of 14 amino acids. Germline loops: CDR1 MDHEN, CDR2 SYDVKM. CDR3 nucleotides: TGTGCCAGCGGGTTAGCGGGAGCCAAGGATACGCAGTATTTT. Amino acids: CASGLAGAKDTQYF.

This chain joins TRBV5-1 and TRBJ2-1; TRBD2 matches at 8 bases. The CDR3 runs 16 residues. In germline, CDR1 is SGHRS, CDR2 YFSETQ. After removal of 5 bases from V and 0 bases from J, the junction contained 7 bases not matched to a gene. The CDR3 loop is CASSRIAGSSYNEQFF. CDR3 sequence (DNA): TGCGCCAGCAGTCGCATAGCGGGGAGCTCCTACAATGAGCAGTTCTTC.

The CDR3 DNA is TGTGCCAGCAGCCAAGAGGGGTCGGGTGCTTATAATTCACCCCTCCACTTT. It codes for CASSQEGSGAYNSPLHF. The chain carries TRBV4-2 and TRBJ1-6; D gene uncertain. The V end was cut by 0 bases, the J end by 4 bases, with 13 bases between. The V gene's germline CDR1 is LGHNA and CDR2 YNFKEQ. The CDR3 sequence is 17 residues long.